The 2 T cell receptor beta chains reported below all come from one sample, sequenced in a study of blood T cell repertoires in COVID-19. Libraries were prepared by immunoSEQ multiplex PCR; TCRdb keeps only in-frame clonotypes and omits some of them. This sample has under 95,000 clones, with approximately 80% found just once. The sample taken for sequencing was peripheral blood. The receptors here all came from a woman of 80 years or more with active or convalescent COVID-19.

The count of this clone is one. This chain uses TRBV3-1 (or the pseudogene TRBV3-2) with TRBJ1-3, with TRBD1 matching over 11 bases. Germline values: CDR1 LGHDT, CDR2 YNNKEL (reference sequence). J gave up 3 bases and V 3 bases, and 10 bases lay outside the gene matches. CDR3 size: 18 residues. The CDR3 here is CASSHFGTGGPGGNTIYF. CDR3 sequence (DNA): TGTGCCAGCAGCCATTTCGGGACAGGGGGTCCAGGTGGAAACACCATATATTTT.

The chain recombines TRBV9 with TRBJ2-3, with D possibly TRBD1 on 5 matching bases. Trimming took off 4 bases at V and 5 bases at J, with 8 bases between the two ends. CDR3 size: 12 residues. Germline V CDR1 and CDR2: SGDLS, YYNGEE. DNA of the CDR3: TGTGCCAGCAGCTTGACAGAAGATACGCAGTATTTT. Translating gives CASSLTEDTQYF.